The rows below give T cell receptor beta chains drawn from one sample of a study of T cell responses to AZD1222 COVID-19 vaccine. Using immunoSEQ multiplex PCR, the repertoire was profiled, and TCRdb retains in-frame clones only, with some absent. The sample comprises about 110,000 clones, about 86% of which are singletons, and roughly 10% rests with the top ten. The sequencing used peripheral blood, collected on day 0 of AZD1222 vaccination. The receptors were sampled from an adult in good health. CDR3s include the opening cysteine and the closing phenylalanine or tryptophan.

v_gene | len | CDR3aa
TRBV3-1/TRBV3-2 | 17 | CASSPQGSRLGGDEQFF
TRBV5-1 | 14 | CASSDAGVQETQYF
TRBV2 | 15 | CASSEYGQGVETQYF
TRBV28 | 14 | CASSLGTGGYGYTF
TRBV18 | 13 | CASSQGGSVEAFF
TRBV6-5 | 11 | CASRGRPEAFF
TRBV28 | 21 | CASRNRDRGAGILSGANVLTF
TRBV6-1 | 14 | CASSEQPFPGELFF
TRBV18 | 12 | CASIPSGNTIYF
TRBV3-1/TRBV3-2 | 13 | CASSQGGGSPLHF
TRBV5-1 | 16 | CASSLVQRANTGELFF
TRBV5-1 | 14 | CASTYGTTYNEQFF
TRBV5-1 | 15 | CASRSDVSSGNTIYF
TRBV6-6 | 18 | CASSPPGQGVGSNQPQHF
TRBV2 | 15 | CASSVWTEGNQPQHF
TRBV5-3 | 15 | CARSSTGVDTGELFF
TRBV18 | 12 | CASSPIGETQYF
TRBV5-1 | 17 | CASSLRTLAGGADTQYF
TRBV2 | 14 | CASSPGSTRETQYF
TRBV7-9 | 15 | CASSLSGGPTDTQYF
TRBV2 | 15 | CASSLDRGRSSPLHF
TRBV28 | 16 | CASTHSGWAGNEKLFF
TRBV14 | 12 | CASSPRGYGYTF
TRBV18 | 14 | CASSPQGVNTEAFF
TRBV5-4 | 15 | CASSFRLGSYNEQFF
TRBV3-1/TRBV3-2 | 17 | CASSSFPRGQLQETQYF
TRBV7-8 | 17 | CASSPKIAGGPTDTQYF
TRBV2 | 11 | CASSLNQPQHF
TRBV29-1 | 14 | CSVSSGAMNTEAFF
TRBV27 | 15 | CASSLRVYLYYEQYF
TRBV6-4 | 14 | CASRRPRGNTEAFF
TRBV4-3 | 14 | CASSSGQGGQPQHF
TRBV5-8 | 14 | CASSPGTGMNIQYF
TRBV7-8 | 17 | CASSFGGGRWNTGELFF
TRBV29-1 | 16 | CSVEGQAGLKNNEQFF
TRBV5-1 | 14 | CASSLAGSNEKLFF
TRBV6-5 | 13 | CASILTGGNTIYF
TRBV24-1 | 16 | CATSDLSGGVTDTQYF
TRBV5-1 | 14 | CASSLGQSNEKLFF
TRBV19 | 14 | CASSYAGSQETQYF
TRBV29-1 | 15 | CSVVNRFPGPETQYF
TRBV2 | 14 | CASYYRGTSYEQYF
TRBV28 | 16 | CASSLPPGQGAYGYTF
TRBV19 | 14 | CASSVGTSPETQYF
TRBV6-5 | 15 | CASRLAGGNYNEQFF
TRBV28 | 17 | CASSSNSGQGVAYGYTF
TRBV4-2 | 14 | CASSQVPGEETQYF
TRBV7-2 | 17 | CASSLPTLAGGSETQYF
TRBV18 | 15 | CASSPAGTGSYEQYF
TRBV7-9 | 14 | CASSLGGSYNEQFF
TRBV19 | 12 | CASSSTGFGYTF
TRBV15 | 17 | CATSRESAGRRYQPQHF
TRBV7-6 | 14 | CASSRGQGFYEQYF
TRBV11-3 | 15 | CASSLGLLGTDGYTF
TRBV18 | 14 | CASSWRERDYEQYF